In this sample, the clone carrying this TCR beta chain turned up once. Its antigen is unknown. This entry belongs to a study of vaccination and CD4 T cells after COVID-19. Background on the study: Post-vaccine specimens were obtained a median 72 days after dose two (range 14 to 241).

The treatment was: roughly nine-day PBMC culture with coronavirus spike peptide pools or control peptides (ViraFEST assay). This CDR3 region has 16 residues. V shed 5 bases and J shed 3 bases, with 19 bases lying between them. Cultured CD4+ T-cell DNA underwent Oncomine TCR Beta short-read sequencing. CD4+ T cells were cultured, and genomic DNA was extracted from them. Via MiXCR, TCRdb re-called the PCR reads, giving one row per CDR3 protein. Among over 10,000 distinct CDR3 sequences, about 60% were seen once, and the ten largest hold roughly 13%. The specimen sequenced was CD4+ T cells from blood, cultured in vitro. The source of this sequence is a human donor who had recovered from COVID-19. The genes are TRBV12-3 or TRBV12-4 and TRBJ1-1; D ambiguous. CDR3 nucleotide sequence: TGTGCCAGCAGTCGTCCCTCTCCGGGGATTCACACTGAAGCTTTCTTT. Its protein is CASSRPSPGIHTEAFF.